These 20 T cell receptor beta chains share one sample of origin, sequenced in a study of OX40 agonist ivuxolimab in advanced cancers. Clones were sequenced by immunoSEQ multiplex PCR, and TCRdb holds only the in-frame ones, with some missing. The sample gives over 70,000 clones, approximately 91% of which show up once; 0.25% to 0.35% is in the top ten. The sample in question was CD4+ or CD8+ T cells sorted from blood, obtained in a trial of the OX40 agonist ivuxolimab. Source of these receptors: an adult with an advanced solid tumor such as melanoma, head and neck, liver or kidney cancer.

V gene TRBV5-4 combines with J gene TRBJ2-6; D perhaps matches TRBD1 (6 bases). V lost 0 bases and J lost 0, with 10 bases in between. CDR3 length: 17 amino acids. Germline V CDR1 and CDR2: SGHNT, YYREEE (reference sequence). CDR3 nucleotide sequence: TGTGCCAGCAGCTTGGACAGGGCCCTCTCTGGGGCCAACGTCCTGACTTTC. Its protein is CASSLDRALSGANVLTF.

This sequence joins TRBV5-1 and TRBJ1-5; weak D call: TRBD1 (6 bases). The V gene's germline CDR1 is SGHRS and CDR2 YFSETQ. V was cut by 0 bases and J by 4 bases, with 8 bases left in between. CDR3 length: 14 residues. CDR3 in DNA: TGCGCCAGCAGCTTGGAAGGGGGGAATCAGCCCCAGCATTTT. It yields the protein CASSLEGGNQPQHF.

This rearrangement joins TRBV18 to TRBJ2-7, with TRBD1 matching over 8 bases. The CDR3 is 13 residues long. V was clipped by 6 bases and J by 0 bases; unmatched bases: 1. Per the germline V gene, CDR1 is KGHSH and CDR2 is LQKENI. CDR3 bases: TGTGCCAGCTCCGGGACAGGCTCCTACGAGCAGTACTTC. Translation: CASSGTGSYEQYF.

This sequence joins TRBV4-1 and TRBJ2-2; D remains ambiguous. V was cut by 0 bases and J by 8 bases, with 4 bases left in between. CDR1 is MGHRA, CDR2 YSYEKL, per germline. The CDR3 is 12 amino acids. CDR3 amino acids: CASSQERGELFF. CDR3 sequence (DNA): TGCGCCAGCAGCCAAGAGAGAGGGGAGCTGTTTTTT.

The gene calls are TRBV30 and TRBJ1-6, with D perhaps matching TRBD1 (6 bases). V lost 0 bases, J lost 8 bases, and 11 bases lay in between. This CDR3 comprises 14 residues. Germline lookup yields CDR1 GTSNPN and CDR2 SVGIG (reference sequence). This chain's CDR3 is CAWSVSTGYSPLHF. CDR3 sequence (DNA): TGTGCCTGGAGTGTAAGCACAGGGTATTCACCCCTCCACTTT.

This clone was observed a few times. In DNA, the CDR3 is TGTGCCATCAGTGAGTCACTAGCGGGGGAAAGCTCCTACGAGCAGTACTTC. Its translation: CAISESLAGESSYEQYF. V and J are TRBV10-3 and TRBJ2-7; 11 nucleotides match TRBD2. CDR1 is ENHRY, CDR2 SYGVKD, per germline. Trimming removed 0 bases from V and 0 bases from J; junction bases left unmatched: 4. The CDR3 contains 17 residues.

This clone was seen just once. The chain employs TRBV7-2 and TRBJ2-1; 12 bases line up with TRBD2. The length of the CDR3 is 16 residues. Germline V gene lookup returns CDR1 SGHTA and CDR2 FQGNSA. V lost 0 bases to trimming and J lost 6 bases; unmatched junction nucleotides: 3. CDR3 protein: CASSLAPTSGGNEQFF. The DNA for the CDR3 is TGTGCCAGCAGCTTAGCCCCGACTAGCGGGGGCAATGAGCAGTTCTTC.

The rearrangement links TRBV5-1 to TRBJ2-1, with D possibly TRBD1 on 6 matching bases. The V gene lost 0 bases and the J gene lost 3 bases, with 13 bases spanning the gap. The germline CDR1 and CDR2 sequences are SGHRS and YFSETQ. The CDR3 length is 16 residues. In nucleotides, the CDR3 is TGCGCCAGCAGCTTGGGACAGGCGGCATTCTACAATGAGCAGTTCTTC. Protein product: CASSLGQAAFYNEQFF.

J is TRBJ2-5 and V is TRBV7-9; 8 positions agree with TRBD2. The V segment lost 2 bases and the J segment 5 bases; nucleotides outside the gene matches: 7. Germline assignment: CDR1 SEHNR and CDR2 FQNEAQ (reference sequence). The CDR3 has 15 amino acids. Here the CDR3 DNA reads TGTGCCAGCAGCTTAACTGGACTAGCATCGGAGACCCAGTACTTC. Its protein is CASSLTGLASETQYF.

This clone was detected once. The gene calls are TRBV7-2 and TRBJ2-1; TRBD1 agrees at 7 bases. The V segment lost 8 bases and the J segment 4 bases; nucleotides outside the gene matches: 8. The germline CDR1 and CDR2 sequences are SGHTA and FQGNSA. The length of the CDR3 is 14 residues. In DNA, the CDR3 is TGTGCCAGCCAGGGACAGAAAAATTACAATGAGCAGTTCTTC. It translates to CASQGQKNYNEQFF.

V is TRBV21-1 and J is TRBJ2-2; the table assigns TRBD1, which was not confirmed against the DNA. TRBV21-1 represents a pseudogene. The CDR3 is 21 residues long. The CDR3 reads CASSIVPGGPSGQGDTGELFF. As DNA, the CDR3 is TGTGCCAGCAGCATCGTACCGGGCGGACCTTCGGGACAGGGCGACACCGGGGAGCTGTTTTTT.

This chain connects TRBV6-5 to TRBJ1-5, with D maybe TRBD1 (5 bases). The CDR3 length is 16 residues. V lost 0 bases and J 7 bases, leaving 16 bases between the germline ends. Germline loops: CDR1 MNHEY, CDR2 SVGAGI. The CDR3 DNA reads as TGTGCCAGCAGTTACTCTGATCCCGGCGGGGGACAGCCCCAGCATTTT. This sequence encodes CASSYSDPGGGQPQHF.

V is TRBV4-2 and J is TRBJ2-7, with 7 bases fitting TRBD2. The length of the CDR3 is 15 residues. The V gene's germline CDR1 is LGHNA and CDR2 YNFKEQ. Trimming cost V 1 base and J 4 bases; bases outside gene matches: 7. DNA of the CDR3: TGTGCCAGCAGCCAAGTAGATGGCGGGGGTTACGAGCAGTACTTC. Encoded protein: CASSQVDGGGYEQYF.

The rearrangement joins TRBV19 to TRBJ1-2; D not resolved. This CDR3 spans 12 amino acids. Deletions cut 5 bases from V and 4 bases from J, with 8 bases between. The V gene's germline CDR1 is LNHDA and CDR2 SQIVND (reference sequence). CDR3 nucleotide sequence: TGTGCCAGTAGTGAGACGGCCTATGGCTACACCTTC. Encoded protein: CASSETAYGYTF.

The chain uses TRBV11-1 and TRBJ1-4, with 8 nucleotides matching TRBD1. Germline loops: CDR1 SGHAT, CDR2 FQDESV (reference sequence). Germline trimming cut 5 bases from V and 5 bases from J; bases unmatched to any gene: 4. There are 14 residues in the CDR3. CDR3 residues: CASSGTGGNEKLFF. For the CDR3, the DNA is TGTGCCAGCAGCGGGACAGGAGGGAATGAAAAACTGTTTTTT.

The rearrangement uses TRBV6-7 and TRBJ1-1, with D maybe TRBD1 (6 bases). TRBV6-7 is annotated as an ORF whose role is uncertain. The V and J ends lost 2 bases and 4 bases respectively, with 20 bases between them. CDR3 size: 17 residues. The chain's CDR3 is CASSYRLTGDGGTEAFF. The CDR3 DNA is TGTGCCAGCAGTTACCGACTGACAGGCGACGGGGGCACTGAAGCTTTCTTT.

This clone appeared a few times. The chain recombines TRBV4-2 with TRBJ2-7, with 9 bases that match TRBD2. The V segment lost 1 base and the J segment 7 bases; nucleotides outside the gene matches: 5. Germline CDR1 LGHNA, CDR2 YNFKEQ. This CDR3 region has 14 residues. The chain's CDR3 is CASSQGGGAWEQYF. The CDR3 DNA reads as TGTGCCAGCAGCCAAGGCGGGGGGGCCTGGGAGCAGTACTTC.

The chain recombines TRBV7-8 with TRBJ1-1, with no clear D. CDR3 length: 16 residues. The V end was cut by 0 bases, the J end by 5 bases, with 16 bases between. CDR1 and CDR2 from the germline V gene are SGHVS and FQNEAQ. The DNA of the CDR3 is TGTGCCAGCAGCTTAGCGGTTTTTGGGAGAGGTACTGAAGCTTTCTTT. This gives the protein CASSLAVFGRGTEAFF.

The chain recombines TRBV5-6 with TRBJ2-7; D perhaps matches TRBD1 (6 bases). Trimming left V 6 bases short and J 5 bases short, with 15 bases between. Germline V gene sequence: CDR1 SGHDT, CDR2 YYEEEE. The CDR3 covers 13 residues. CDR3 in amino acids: CASMGRGINEQYF. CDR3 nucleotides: TGTGCCAGCATGGGCAGGGGTATCAACGAGCAGTACTTC.

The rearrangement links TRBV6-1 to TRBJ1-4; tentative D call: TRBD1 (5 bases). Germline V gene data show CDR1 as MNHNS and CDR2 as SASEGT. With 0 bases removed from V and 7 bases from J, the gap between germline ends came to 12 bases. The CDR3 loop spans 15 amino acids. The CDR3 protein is CASSEAYGGGEKLFF. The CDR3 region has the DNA TGTGCCAGCAGTGAAGCGTATGGTGGGGGTGAAAAACTGTTTTTT.